Below, one T cell receptor beta chain is given with its context. Its antigen is undetermined. This sample was included in a study of T cells in localized non-small cell lung cancer. The repertoire was sequenced with immunoSEQ multiplex PCR; TCRdb's copy has only in-frame clones and lacks some. Here the sample spans roughly 30,000 clones, 85% to 90% being singletons. General study points: Elevated blood T cell density was associated with longer overall survival. Measurement of T cell clonality placed uninvolved adjacent lung highest, above the level in tumor.

The TCR comes from a female donor older than 55 with stage I lung adenocarcinoma. The material sequenced was peripheral blood, taken before any cancer treatment.

CDR3: CASSPGETQYF. As DNA, the CDR3 is TGTGCCAGCAGCCCCGGCGAGACCCAGTACTTC. The V gene is TRBV7-2, the J gene TRBJ2-5; D not resolved. This CDR3 has 11 amino acids. Germline CDR1 is SGHTA and CDR2 is FQGNSA. The ends were cut back, 5 bases at V and 5 bases at J, with 6 bases in the middle. The complete variable domain, with remaining parts taken from reference TRBV7-2 and TRBJ2-5, reads GAGVSQSPSNKVTEKGKDVELRCDPISGHTALYWYRQSLGQGLEFLIYFQGNSAPDKSGLPSDRFSAERTGGSVSTLTIQRTQQEDSAVYLCASSPGETQYFGPGTRLLVL.